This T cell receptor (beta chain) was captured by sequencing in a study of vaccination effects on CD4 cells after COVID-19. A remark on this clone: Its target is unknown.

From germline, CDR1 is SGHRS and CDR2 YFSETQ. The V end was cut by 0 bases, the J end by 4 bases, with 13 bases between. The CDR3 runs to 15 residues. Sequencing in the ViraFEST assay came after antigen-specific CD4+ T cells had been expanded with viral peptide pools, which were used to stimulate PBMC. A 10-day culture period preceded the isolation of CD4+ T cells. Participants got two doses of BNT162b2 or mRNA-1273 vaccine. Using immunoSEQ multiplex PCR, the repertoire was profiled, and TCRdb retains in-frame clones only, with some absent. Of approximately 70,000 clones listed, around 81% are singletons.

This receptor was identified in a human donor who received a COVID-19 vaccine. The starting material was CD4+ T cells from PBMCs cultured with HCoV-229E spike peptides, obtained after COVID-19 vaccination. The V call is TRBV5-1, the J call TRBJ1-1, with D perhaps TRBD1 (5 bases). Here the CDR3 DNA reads TGCGCCAGCAGCTTGGGGATCTCAGGGCTCACTGAAGCTTTCTTT. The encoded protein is CASSLGISGLTEAFF.